This is a list of T cell receptor beta chains from one sample in a study of blood T cells in healthy people across ages. TCRdb processed the 5' RACE reads anew with MiXCR; each CDR3 protein has one entry. The sample yields about 620,000 distinct CDR3 sequences, 52% seen once. The specimen was blood. All receptors come from a woman older than 75 in good health. Each CDR3 is given with its conserved first and last residue. A D gene is named only where the DNA matches it firmly. Some rows have no size entry. The others give once, few or many, or a class for an expanded clone.

>-|14|TRBV7-2|TRBJ2-3|many
TGTGCCAGCAGCCGATCCGCTATTTCAGATACGCAGTATTTT
CASSRSAISDTQYF
>-|15|TRBV4-3|TRBJ1-2|-
TGCGCCAGCAGCCAAACGACAAATCCTAACTATGGCTACACCTTC
CASSQTTNPNYGYTF
>TRBD2|14|TRBV29-1|TRBJ2-1|many
TGCAGCGTTGAAGGGCGGGGGGGCGACTATGAGCAGTTCTTC
CSVEGRGGDYEQFF
>-|15|TRBV12-3/TRBV12-4|TRBJ2-2|few
TGTGCCAGCAGTGCTTGGGGGGCTGGGCCCGGGGAGCTGTTTTTT
CASSAWGAGPGELFF
>-|13|TRBV12-3/TRBV12-4|TRBJ1-1|few
TGTGCCAGCAGTGTAAGGGGAAGGGGAAGGGCTTTCTTT
CASSVRGRGRAFF
>TRBD1|15|TRBV28|TRBJ1-1|-
TGTGCCAGCACTCAAAGAGGGGGCGGGAACACTGAAGCTTTCTTT
CASTQRGGGNTEAFF
>-|15|TRBV7-9|TRBJ2-3|-
TGTGCCAGCAGCCTTACGGGGGCAGCTAGAGATACGCAGTATTTT
CASSLTGAARDTQYF
>-|13|TRBV2|TRBJ2-7|-
TGTGCCAGCAACAAGGCAGGAGGGAATGAGCAGTACTTC
CASNKAGGNEQYF
>-|15|TRBV9|TRBJ2-7|few
TGTGCCAGCAGCGTAGAGGGTCAGGGACGGAGAGAGCAGTACTTC
CASSVEGQGRREQYF
>TRBD2|15|TRBV15|TRBJ2-1|-
TGTGCCACCAGCAGAGATGCCGGGGGGGCGAATGAGCAGTTCTTC
CATSRDAGGANEQFF
>-|14|TRBV12-3/TRBV12-4|TRBJ1-5|-
TGTGCCAGCAGTTTAGGCGGGGGGGCTCAGCCCCAGCATTTT
CASSLGGGAQPQHF
>-|14|TRBV20-1|TRBJ2-3|many
TGCAGTGCCCTGAGTAGGGGGGGTACAGATACGCAGTATTTT
CSALSRGGTDTQYF
>-|18|TRBV7-8|TRBJ1-5|many
TGTGCCAGCAGCGGGGACCAGCGACACGGGAATAGCAATCAGCCCCAGCATTTT
CASSGDQRHGNSNQPQHF
>TRBD1|15|TRBV6-2/TRBV6-3|TRBJ1-1|few
TGTGCCAGCAGTTACTCAGGCAGGGGGGAGACTGAAGCTTTCTTT
CASSYSGRGETEAFF
>-|13|TRBV7-3|TRBJ2-1|-
TGTGCCAGCAGTAGTTACTATAGCGGACTTCAGTTCTTC
CASSSYYSGLQFF
>-|12|TRBV2|TRBJ2-7|-
TGTGCCAGCAGGGGCTCCCACAATGAGCAGTACTTC
CASRGSHNEQYF
>TRBD2|14|TRBV7-9|TRBJ2-4|-
TGTGCCAGCAGCTTGGGGACTAGCGGGGGAAAGCAGTACTTC
CASSLGTSGGKQYF
>TRBD2|15|TRBV5-1|TRBJ2-7|-
TGCGCCGGCAGCTTCATTATAGCGGGAAGTCGCGAGCAGTACTTC
CAGSFIIAGSREQYF
>TRBD1|15|TRBV18|TRBJ2-3|-
TGTGTCAGCTCAGCGGACAGGGTTTTCACAGATACGCAGTATTTT
CVSSADRVFTDTQYF
>-|17|TRBV19|TRBJ2-2|-
TGTGCCAGTAGTATACAAGCATTTGGTGTAACATCCGGGGAGCTGTTTTTT
CASSIQAFGVTSGELFF
>-|13|TRBV25-1|TRBJ2-7|-
TGTGCCAGCAGTCTATTCAACCCCCTCGAGCAGTACTTC
CASSLFNPLEQYF
>-|14|TRBV27|TRBJ2-7|many
TGTGCCAGCAGTTTATCTGGGGGGCCTCACGAGCAGTACTTC
CASSLSGGPHEQYF
>TRBD2|16|TRBV12-3/TRBV12-4|TRBJ2-1|-
TGTGCCAGCAGGGCGACCGGGACTAGCGGGACCAGTGAGCAGTTCTTC
CASRATGTSGTSEQFF
>TRBD2|14|TRBV18|TRBJ2-1|-
TGTGCCAGCTCACAAGACAAGCGGGGGGCCGAGCAGTTCTTC
CASSQDKRGAEQFF
>TRBD2|14|TRBV12-3/TRBV12-4|TRBJ2-5|-
TGTGCCAGCAGTGGGACTAGTTGGAAAGAGACCCAGTACTTC
CASSGTSWKETQYF
>-|14|TRBV4-1|TRBJ1-2|-
TGCGCCAGCAGCTCCCAACAGGGACTCTATGGCTACACCTTC
CASSSQQGLYGYTF